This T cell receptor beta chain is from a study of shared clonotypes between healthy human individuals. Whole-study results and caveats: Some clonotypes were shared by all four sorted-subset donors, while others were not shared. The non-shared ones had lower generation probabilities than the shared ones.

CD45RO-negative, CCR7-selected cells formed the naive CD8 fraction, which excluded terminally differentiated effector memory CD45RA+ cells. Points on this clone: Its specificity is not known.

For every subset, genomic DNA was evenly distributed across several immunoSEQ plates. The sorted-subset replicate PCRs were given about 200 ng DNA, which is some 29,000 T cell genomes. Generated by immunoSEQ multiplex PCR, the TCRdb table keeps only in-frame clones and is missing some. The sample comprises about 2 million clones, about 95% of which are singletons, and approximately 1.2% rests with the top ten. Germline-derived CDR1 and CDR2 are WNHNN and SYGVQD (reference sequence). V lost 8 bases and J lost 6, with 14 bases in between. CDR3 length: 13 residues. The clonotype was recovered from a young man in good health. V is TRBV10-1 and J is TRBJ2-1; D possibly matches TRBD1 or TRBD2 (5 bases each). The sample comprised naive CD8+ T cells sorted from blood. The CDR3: CASWGRVINEQFF. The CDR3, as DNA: TGCGCCAGCTGGGGACGAGTGATCAATGAGCAGTTCTTC.